A selection of T cell receptor beta chains follows, all from one sample in a study of OX40 agonist ivuxolimab in advanced cancers. The method was immunoSEQ multiplex PCR; TCRdb's version includes in-frame clones alone and lacks a portion of them. The table records about 28,000 clones, around four fifths of them present only once. The specimen comprised CD4+ or CD8+ T cells sorted from blood, sampled in a trial of the OX40 agonist ivuxolimab. These receptors all come from an adult with an advanced solid tumor such as melanoma, head and neck, liver or kidney cancer. Each CDR3 is given with its conserved first and last residue. Fields, in order: D gene, J gene, clone size, V gene, CDR3 DNA, CDR3 protein. D genes are given only for firm matches. Some rows have no size entry. The others give once, few or many, or a class for an expanded clone.

>TRBD1|TRBJ1-6|-|TRBV27
TGTGCCAGCAGTTCACAGGGGGCGAGGCAGAATTCACCCCTCCACTTT
CASSSQGARQNSPLHF
>-|TRBJ2-3|-|TRBV2
TGTGCCAACCCACGGAGGGAGTTGGGGCGTTATACGCAGTATTTT
CANPRRELGRYTQYF
>TRBD2|TRBJ2-7|once|TRBV19
TGTGCCAGTAGTAACCGTTGGCGGGGGGACTCCTACGAGCAGTACTTC
CASSNRWRGDSYEQYF
>-|TRBJ2-7|few|TRBV5-5
TGTGCCAGCAGCACAGACGCAGGGAACTACGAGCAGTACTTC
CASSTDAGNYEQYF
>-|TRBJ1-2|once|TRBV6-1
TGTGCCAGCAGTGAAGTCACAGACCCCTTCTATGGCTACACCTTC
CASSEVTDPFYGYTF
>-|TRBJ1-6|-|TRBV5-6
TGTGCCAGCAGCTGGATGACAGAAAATAATTCACCCCTCCACTTT
CASSWMTENNSPLHF
>-|TRBJ1-1|-|TRBV14
TGTGCCAGCAGCGAGTCAGGGGACCCTGAAGCTTTCTTT
CASSESGDPEAFF
>TRBD2|TRBJ2-5|few|TRBV6-5
TGTGCCAGCAGGAGACTAGCGGGGGGAGGAGAGACCCAGTACTTC
CASRRLAGGGETQYF
>TRBD1|TRBJ2-7|-|TRBV29-1
TGCAGCGTTGAGGGACAGGGCTACGAGCAGTACTTC
CSVEGQGYEQYF
>-|TRBJ1-2|-|TRBV6-5
TGTGCCAGCAGTTATCGCGCAGCCTATAACTATGGCTACACCTTC
CASSYRAAYNYGYTF
>TRBD1|TRBJ1-1|-|TRBV9
TGTGCCAGCAGCGTAGAGGGACAGCTAATGAACACTGAAGCTTTCTTT
CASSVEGQLMNTEAFF
>-|TRBJ1-5|few|TRBV4-3
TGCGCCAGCAGCCAAGAAAAGGGGCGGGGTCAGCCCCAGCATTTT
CASSQEKGRGQPQHF
>TRBD1|TRBJ2-3|-|TRBV7-9
TGTGCCAGCAGCTCGACAGGGGGCGAGGCAGATACGCAGTATTTT
CASSSTGGEADTQYF
>-|TRBJ2-1|-|TRBV27
TGTGCCAGCAGTTTACCCCCGCGGGGCCCCTACAATGAGCAGTTCTTC
CASSLPPRGPYNEQFF
>TRBD2|TRBJ2-3|once|TRBV5-4
TGTGCCAGCAGCTCGGGATGGGCTACGACTAGCCGTTTAGATACGCAGTATTTT
CASSSGWATTSRLDTQYF
>TRBD2|TRBJ2-7|-|TRBV27
TGTGCCAGCAGTGACGGGACTAGCGGGGGGACCTACGAGCAGTACTTC
CASSDGTSGGTYEQYF
>-|TRBJ2-2|-|TRBV6-5
TGTGCCAGCAGTTACAGTAGGGGGATAACCGGGGAGCTGTTTTTT
CASSYSRGITGELFF
>-|TRBJ2-3|-|TRBV14
TGTGCCAGCAGACAAGATTCGTACACAGATACGCAGTATTTT
CASRQDSYTDTQYF
>TRBD1|TRBJ1-2|-|TRBV29-1
TGCAGCGTTGCATCTGGGACAGGGGGATATGGCTACACCTTC
CSVASGTGGYGYTF
>-|TRBJ1-2|-|TRBV4-2
TGTGCCAGCAGCCAAGACCGGACAGTAAACTATGGCTACACCTTC
CASSQDRTVNYGYTF
>-|TRBJ2-7|-|TRBV7-9
TGTGCCACCAGATGGGGGGCTGACGAGCAGTACTTC
CATRWGADEQYF
>-|TRBJ1-4|-|TRBV7-6
TGTGCCAGCAGCCCCAGGGGCCCGGGAAGGGTTTACGAAAAACTGTTTTTT
CASSPRGPGRVYEKLFF
>-|TRBJ1-5|-|TRBV27
TGTGCCAGCAGTCATAATGGGAGGAATCAGCCCCAGCATTTT
CASSHNGRNQPQHF
>TRBD2|TRBJ2-3|-|TRBV19
TGTGCCAGTAGTGAGGTAGCGGGGGAGATGACAGATACGCAGTATTTT
CASSEVAGEMTDTQYF
>-|TRBJ1-1|-|TRBV19
TGTGCCAGTAGTATCGCAGGTCTCACTGAAGCTTTCTTT
CASSIAGLTEAFF
>TRBD2|TRBJ2-7|-|TRBV6-5
TGTGCCAGCAGTCTAGCGGGGGACGCCTACGAGCAGTACTTC
CASSLAGDAYEQYF
>-|TRBJ1-2|-|TRBV14
TGTGCCAGCAGCGTCGGGACTCCAGCTAACTATGGCTACACCTTC
CASSVGTPANYGYTF
>TRBD1|TRBJ2-7|-|TRBV4-1
TGCGCCAGCAGCCAAGGTCCGACAGGGGGCCCCTACGAGCAGTACTTC
CASSQGPTGGPYEQYF
>TRBD2|TRBJ2-1|-|TRBV5-1
TGCGCCAGCAGCTTGGCCGTGGGACTAGCGTTCTTC
CASSLAVGLAFF
>-|TRBJ2-7|-|TRBV27
TGTGCCAGCAGTCCTCGCCCACTAGGGGGCTCCTACGAGCAGTACTTC
CASSPRPLGGSYEQYF
>-|TRBJ1-2|-|TRBV10-2
TGCGCCAGCAGTGAGTCTTTCTTGTCAGGAACCTATGGCTACACCTTC
CASSESFLSGTYGYTF
>TRBD2|TRBJ2-1|-|TRBV4-3
TGCGCCAGCAGCCAAAGACTAGCGGGGGGCCTCGGCAATGAGCAGTTCTTC
CASSQRLAGGLGNEQFF
>-|TRBJ1-1|-|TRBV19
TGTGCCAGTAGTATGGGGCGGGTGGGGACTGAAGCTTTCTTT
CASSMGRVGTEAFF
>TRBD1|TRBJ1-5|-|TRBV5-6
TGTGCCAGCAGCTTGAGGACAGGGGTCAATCAGCCCCAGCATTTT
CASSLRTGVNQPQHF
>-|TRBJ1-4|-|TRBV13
TGTGCCAGCAGCTCTGCAGGGGAGGAAAAACTGTTTTTT
CASSSAGEEKLFF
>-|TRBJ2-1|-|TRBV6-1
TGTGCCAGCAGTGAGGGGCTCTACAATGAGCAGTTCTTC
CASSEGLYNEQFF
>-|TRBJ1-1|-|TRBV9
TGTGCCAGCAGCGCCTACAACACTGAAGCTTTCTTT
CASSAYNTEAFF
>TRBD2|TRBJ2-7|-|TRBV6-1
TGTGCCAGCAGTGAATTGTTAGCGGGGCGGTACGAGCAGTACTTC
CASSELLAGRYEQYF
>-|TRBJ2-7|-|TRBV7-6
TGTGCCAGCAGCTTGGGGCGGGGCAGGCGGAACGAGCAGTACTTC
CASSLGRGRRNEQYF
>-|TRBJ2-7|-|TRBV2
TGTGCCAGCAGTCCCCCGGGACGGGGGTCCTACGAGCAGTACTTC
CASSPPGRGSYEQYF
>TRBD2|TRBJ2-7|-|TRBV5-8
TGCGCCAGCAGCCCCCAAGGGCCTAGCGGCTTTTACGAGCAGTACTTC
CASSPQGPSGFYEQYF
>-|TRBJ1-5|-|TRBV27
TGTGCCAGCACCCCCGGGGGAAGCAATCAGCCCCAGCATTTT
CASTPGGSNQPQHF
>-|TRBJ1-1|-|TRBV25-1
TGTGCCAGCAGTGCTCGGAGCGCAAGGAACACTGAAGCTTTCTTT
CASSARSARNTEAFF
>TRBD1|TRBJ1-2|-|TRBV11-3
TGTGCCAGCAGCATTGGGACAGGGGATGGCTACACCTTC
CASSIGTGDGYTF
>TRBD1|TRBJ1-2|-|TRBV4-2
TGTGCCAGCAGCCCCACCAGCGACAGGGCGATTAACTATGGCTACACCTTC
CASSPTSDRAINYGYTF
>-|TRBJ2-1|-|TRBV9
TGTGCCAGCAGCACAAAAGGGGGGAGCTACAATGAGCAGTTCTTC
CASSTKGGSYNEQFF
>-|TRBJ1-6|once|TRBV5-4
TGCGCCAGCAGCCAAGGGTGGCAGGACTCCTATAATTCACCCCTCCACTTT
CASSQGWQDSYNSPLHF
>-|TRBJ2-7|-|TRBV2
TGTGCCAGCAGTTACTCGACTGGGGGCCCCTACGAGCAGTACTTC
CASSYSTGGPYEQYF
>TRBD1|TRBJ1-2|-|TRBV19
TGTGCCAGTACTCCCGGGACAGGGGTGCTCTATGGCTACACCTTC
CASTPGTGVLYGYTF
>-|TRBJ2-3|once|TRBV4-2
TGTGCCAGCAGCCCCGGGGGGCAGCCTAGCACAGATACGCAGTATTTT
CASSPGGQPSTDTQYF
>-|TRBJ1-3|-|TRBV5-1
TGCGCCAGCAGCGGATCAGGGAGGGCTGGAAACACCATATATTTT
CASSGSGRAGNTIYF
>TRBD1|TRBJ1-2|-|TRBV7-9
TGTGCCAGCAGCCCGGCGGGACAGGAAAACTATGGCTACACCTTC
CASSPAGQENYGYTF